A selection of T cell receptor beta chains follows, all from one sample in a study of cytomegalovirus exposure and HLA in healthy donors. The table came from immunoSEQ multiplex PCR; TCRdb's copy has only in-frame clones and leaves some out. Of approximately 90,000 clones listed, just under 70% are singletons. Sequenced sample: PBMCs. Source of these receptors: a woman between 45 and 65 years old in good health and CMV-seropositive. Both conserved end residues are part of each CDR3. D genes are given only for firm matches. The size field is filled for only some rows; it gives once, few, many or a size class.

NA	TRBV5-1	TRBJ1-1	NA	CASSPYLNTEAFF	TGCGCCAGCAGCCCGTATCTCAACACTGAAGCTTTCTTT
TRBD1	TRBV7-8	TRBJ2-7	NA	CASSLAWTGSYEQYF	TGTGCCAGCAGCTTAGCATGGACAGGATCCTACGAGCAGTACTTC
NA	TRBV5-1	TRBJ2-6	NA	CASSLGGGFSGANVLTF	TGCGCCAGCAGCTTGGGGGGCGGATTCTCTGGGGCCAACGTCCTGACTTTC
TRBD1	TRBV6-5	TRBJ1-2	NA	CASSHAGQVYYGYTF	TGTGCCAGCAGTCATGCCGGACAGGTTTACTATGGCTACACCTTC
TRBD1	TRBV6-4	TRBJ2-7	once	CASSNIRQGREKAYEQYF	TGTGCCAGCAGTAATATCCGACAGGGAAGGGAAAAGGCCTACGAGCAGTACTTC
NA	TRBV28	TRBJ2-3	NA	CASSPRVAGARDTQYF	TGTGCCAGCAGTCCCCGGGTGGCGGGGGCGCGTGATACGCAGTATTTT
NA	TRBV19	TRBJ2-3	NA	CASSVGVGIDTQYF	TGTGCCAGTAGCGTGGGAGTGGGGATAGATACGCAGTATTTT
TRBD2	TRBV28	TRBJ2-3	NA	CASSPAGTSGPYF	TGTGCCAGCAGCCCCGCTGGGACTAGCGGGCCGTATTTT
TRBD2	TRBV5-4	TRBJ2-2	NA	CASSLLAGEVGELFF	TGTGCCAGCAGCTTGCTAGCGGGAGAGGTCGGGGAGCTGTTTTTT
TRBD1	TRBV9	TRBJ1-2	NA	CASSVRGQGATGYTF	TGTGCCAGCAGCGTTCGAGGACAGGGGGCCACTGGCTACACCTTC
NA	TRBV4-3	TRBJ1-1	NA	CASSQERAREAFF	TGCGCCAGCAGCCAAGAGCGGGCCCGCGAAGCTTTCTTT
TRBD1	TRBV5-1	TRBJ2-3	NA	CASSLDPGTAMINTQYF	TGCGCCAGCAGCTTGGACCCCGGGACAGCAATGATAAATACGCAGTATTTT
TRBD1	TRBV5-1	TRBJ2-7	medium-sized	CASSLEGANSYEQYF	TGCGCCAGCAGCTTGGAGGGGGCTAACTCCTACGAGCAGTACTTC
TRBD1	TRBV5-1	TRBJ2-2	NA	CASSLDAGGDTGELFF	TGCGCCAGCAGCTTGGATGCAGGGGGTGACACCGGGGAGCTGTTTTTT
TRBD1	TRBV11-2	TRBJ2-7	NA	CASSSDRDRSYEQYF	TGTGCCAGCAGCTCCGACCGGGACAGGAGTTACGAGCAGTACTTC
TRBD1	TRBV11-3	TRBJ2-3	NA	CASSHSRDRDMGTQYF	TGTGCCAGCAGCCATTCCCGGGACAGGGACATGGGTACGCAGTATTTT
NA	TRBV28	TRBJ2-5	NA	CASRRGLQETQYF	TGTGCCAGCAGACGGGGTCTGCAAGAGACCCAGTACTTC
NA	TRBV2	TRBJ2-7	few	CASSVEVRSYEQYF	TGTGCCAGCAGTGTGGAGGTCCGATCCTACGAGCAGTACTTC
TRBD2	TRBV28	TRBJ2-1	NA	CASSLWRSGSFYNEQFF	TGTGCCAGCAGTTTATGGCGTAGCGGGAGTTTTTACAATGAGCAGTTCTTC
TRBD1	TRBV28	TRBJ1-1	few	CASRTTGGNTEAFF	TGTGCCAGCAGAACAACAGGGGGGAACACTGAAGCTTTCTTT